This T cell receptor (beta chain) comes out of a study of early T cells in non-severe SARS-CoV-2 infection. TCRdb re-called the 5' RACE reads through MiXCR, storing one row per CDR3 protein. The table has about 77,000 distinct CDR3 sequences, roughly 16% seen once. Trimming took 1 base from V and 5 from J; bases not matched to a gene: 8. Germline V lookup: CDR1 LGHNA, CDR2 YNFKEQ. The CDR3 is 16 residues long. The table lists this clonotype with a few counts. This receptor was taken from an adult who was a healthcare worker with PCR-confirmed SARS-CoV-2 infection or an uninfected control (not recorded which). This chain joins TRBV4-2 and TRBJ2-5; 9 nucleotides line up with TRBD1. The sequenced sample was whole blood. CDR3 protein: CASSQGGTGPLETQYF. For the CDR3, the DNA is TGTGCCAGCAGCCAAGGCGGGACAGGGCCGTTGGAGACCCAGTACTTC.